This entry is about one T cell receptor (beta chain). Its specificity is unknown. The sample is drawn from a study of beta chain features in type 1 diabetes. Sequenced material consisted of expressed TCRB transcripts (all of the isolated RNA was reverse transcribed). Clones were sequenced by immunoSEQ multiplex PCR, and TCRdb holds only the in-frame ones, with some missing. The sample gives around 160,000 clones, 63% of which show up once; around 0.096% is in the top ten. V lost 5 bases and J lost 2, with 18 bases in between. The CDR3 has 16 residues. Per the germline V gene, CDR1 is SEHNR and CDR2 is FQNEAQ (reference sequence). It was via CD45RO/CCR7/CD25/CD127/CD95/CD27 that CD4+ naive, central memory, regulatory and stem cell-like memory cells were sorted. Notes on the study in general: Significant though moderate, a shortening of TCRB CDR3s appeared in all four CD4+ subsets of Type 1 diabetes patients. Healthy donors had naive, central memory and Treg TCRB repertoires that appeared less similar than those seen among patients.

The sequence came from a man younger than 45 with type 1 diabetes. Sequences were obtained from naive CD4+ T cells from blood. J is TRBJ2-5 and V is TRBV7-9; possibly TRBD1 or TRBD2 for D (5 bases each). CDR3 protein: CASSLTSTGPQETQYF. For the CDR3, the DNA is TGTGCCAGCAGCCTCACGTCAACGGGACCACAAGAGACCCAGTACTTC. Combining the CDR3 with reference TRBV7-9 and TRBJ2-5 gives the whole variable domain DTGVSQNPRHKITKRGQNVTFRCDPISEHNRLYWYRQTLGQGPEFLTYFQNEAQLEKSRLLSDRFSAERPKGSFSTLEIQRTEQGDSAMYLCASSLTSTGPQETQYFGPGTRLLVL.